The next 14 T cell receptor beta chains were all read from a single sample in a study of vaccination effects on CD4 cells after COVID-19. Viral peptide pool expansion of antigen-specific CD4+ T cells preceded sequencing in the ViraFEST assay. After roughly 10 days in culture, the CD4+ T cells were isolated. Vaccinated recipients, who were negative for nucleocapsid antibodies, had no history of SARS-CoV-2 infection. Here immunoSEQ multiplex PCR was the method, and the copy in TCRdb shows in-frame clones only, minus some. In the table there are about 41,000 clones, around 77% of which are singletons. Their antigens remain unidentified. Sequencing used CD4+ T cells from PBMCs cultured with HCoV-NL63 spike peptides, obtained before COVID-19 vaccination. The receptors derive from a human donor who received a COVID-19 vaccine.

The genes are TRBV6-5 and TRBJ1-2; 8 bases align to TRBD1. Per the germline V gene, CDR1 is MNHEY and CDR2 is SVGAGI. The CDR3 is 13 residues long. Losses at the gene ends were 7 bases for V and 7 bases for J; bases not matched to a gene: 8. CDR3 in amino acids: CASTPDRDFGYTF. As DNA, the CDR3 is TGTGCCAGCACCCCGGACAGGGACTTTGGCTACACCTTC.

This clone has just one count. The V gene is TRBV4-3, the J gene TRBJ2-1; 7 positions agree with TRBD1. Germline V lookup: CDR1 LGHNA, CDR2 YSLEER. This CDR3 has 17 residues. Germline trimming cut 0 bases from V and 1 base from J; bases unmatched to any gene: 6. The CDR3 loop is CASSQDFGTESYNEQFF. CDR3 bases: TGCGCCAGCAGCCAAGATTTTGGGACAGAGTCCTACAATGAGCAGTTCTTC.

This clone was detected a few times. The rearrangement uses TRBV15 and TRBJ2-7, with TRBD2 matching 7 bases. Germline V gene lookup returns CDR1 LNHNV and CDR2 YYDKDF (reference sequence). The CDR3 covers 16 residues. V trimming: 0 bases; J trimming: 3 bases; junction bases outside the gene matches: 8. For the CDR3, the DNA is TGTGCCACCAGCAGAGATCACGGGGGGTCGTACTACGAGCAGTACGTC. The encoded protein is CATSRDHGGSYYEQYV.

This rearrangement joins TRBV7-7 to TRBJ2-7; D is unresolved. From germline, CDR1 is SSHAT and CDR2 FNYEAQ (reference sequence). V lost 5 bases, J lost 6 bases, and 11 bases lay in between. The CDR3 sequence is 12 residues long. The DNA of the CDR3 is TGTGCCAGCAGCCCTTGTGAGTGCGAGCAGTACGTC. This codes for CASSPCECEQYV.

The V and J genes are TRBV7-9 and TRBJ2-7, with 7 nucleotides matching TRBD1. Germline trimming cut 5 bases from V and 7 bases from J; bases unmatched to any gene: 8. The CDR3 is 13 residues long. The V gene's germline CDR1 is SEHNR and CDR2 FQNEAQ (reference sequence). Here the CDR3 DNA reads TGTGCCAGCAGCCTCACAGGGGTTCGAGAGCAGTACGTC. Its translation: CASSLTGVREQYV.

The chain carries TRBV5-6 and TRBJ1-6, with 9 bases aligning to TRBD1. The germline V gene has CDR1 SGHDT and CDR2 YYEEEE. There are 18 residues in the CDR3. J gave up 10 bases and V 0 bases, and 14 bases lay outside the gene matches. This CDR3 is CASSLGPPGQGRGSPLHF. Here the CDR3 DNA reads TGTGCCAGCAGCTTGGGTCCTCCGGGACAGGGAAGGGGCTCACCCCTCCACTTT. The whole variable domain, filled in from reference TRBV5-6 and TRBJ1-6, reads DAGVTQSPTHLIKTRGQQVTLRCSPKSGHDTVSWYQQALGQGPQFIFQYYEEEERQRGNFPDRFSGHQFPNYSSELNVNALLLGDSALYLCASSLGPPGQGRGSPLHFGNGTRLTVT.

This chain uses TRBV2 with TRBJ2-3; TRBD1 aligns across 7 bases. Germline-derived CDR1 and CDR2 are SNHLY and FYNNEI. V shed 5 bases and J 5 bases; nucleotides not matched to a gene: 4. The CDR3 has 13 residues. The chain's CDR3 is CASSLTGVDTQYF. The CDR3 nucleotides are TGTGCCAGCAGTCTTACAGGGGTAGATACGCAGTATTTT.

The chain has TRBV5-1 and TRBJ2-5; TRBD1 matches at 7 bases. J was trimmed by 0 bases and V by 6 bases; bases with no gene match: 5. CDR3 length: 14 amino acids. The germline V gene encodes CDR1 SGHRS and CDR2 YFSETQ. This CDR3 is CASTRTGNQETQYF. CDR3 in DNA: TGCGCCAGCACACGGACAGGAAACCAAGAGACCCAGTACTTC.

The chain joins TRBV19 to TRBJ1-4, with 9 bases matching TRBD1. The germline gives CDR1 LNHDA, CDR2 SQIVND (reference sequence). V trimming: 7 bases; J trimming: 7 bases; junction bases outside the gene matches: 4. This CDR3 has 13 amino acids. The CDR3 DNA reads TGTGCCAGTAAGCGACAGGGGGGTGAAAAACTGTTTTTT. Protein: CASKRQGGEKLFF. Variable domain in full (rest from reference TRBV19 and TRBJ1-4): DGGITQSPKYLFRKEGQNVTLSCEQNLNHDAMYWYRQDPGQGLRLIYYSQIVNDFQKGDIAEGYSVSREKKESFPLTVTSAQKNPTAFYLCASKRQGGEKLFFGSGTQLSVL.

Only a few counts were recorded for this clone. V is TRBV9 and J is TRBJ1-1; 7 positions agree with TRBD1. J lost 2 bases, V lost 4 bases, and 8 bases had no gene match. Germline-derived CDR1 and CDR2 are SGDLS and YYNGEE. The CDR3 loop spans 15 amino acids. CDR3 residues: CASSYSDRLNTEAFF. CDR3 DNA sequence: TGTGCCAGCAGCTACTCGGACAGGTTAAACACTGAAGCTTTCTTT.

This clone was counted a few times. The rearrangement uses TRBV5-1 and TRBJ1-2; 8 positions match TRBD1. Germline lookup yields CDR1 SGHRS and CDR2 YFSETQ. The trim removed 4 bases at V and 8 bases at J, leaving 13 bases unmatched. The CDR3 has 15 amino acids. The CDR3 region has the DNA TGCGCCAGCAGCCCAAGACAGGGGAAGAATGGGGGCTACACCTTC. Its protein product is CASSPRQGKNGGYTF. The whole variable domain, remainder taken from reference TRBV5-1 and TRBJ1-2, is KAGVTQTPRYLIKTRGQQVTLSCSPISGHRSVSWYQQTPGQGLQFLFEYFSETQRNKGNFPGRFSGRQFSNSRSEMNVSTLELGDSALYLCASSPRQGKNGGYTFGSGTRLTVV.

The rearrangement links TRBV5-1 to TRBJ2-1; 7 nucleotides line up with TRBD1. There are 13 residues in the CDR3. The J segment lost 9 bases and the V segment lost 4 bases, leaving 7 bases of the junction unmatched. Per germline, CDR1 SGHRS and CDR2 YFSETQ. CDR3 amino acids: CASSNRGGSEQFF. CDR3 DNA: TGCGCCAGCAGCAACAGAGGGGGCAGTGAGCAGTTCTTC.

This sequence joins TRBV24-1 and TRBJ1-1; D might be TRBD1 (6 bases). Germline CDR1 and CDR2: KGHDR and SFDVKD. The CDR3 length is 12 residues. The germline V and J ends were trimmed by 8 bases and 2 bases, with 8 bases remaining between them. The CDR3 region is CATMGANTEAFF. CDR3 DNA: TGTGCCACCATGGGGGCTAACACTGAAGCTTTCTTT.

This chain joins TRBV30 and TRBJ1-1; TRBD1 matches at 7 bases. Germline V gene data show CDR1 as GTSNPN and CDR2 as SVGIG (reference sequence). The J segment lost 6 bases and the V segment lost 4 bases, leaving 5 bases of the junction unmatched. CDR3 length: 12 residues. CDR3 sequence reads: CAWTPGQAEAFF. CDR3 DNA: TGTGCCTGGACTCCCGGACAGGCTGAAGCTTTCTTT. Complete variable domain (other parts from reference TRBV30 and TRBJ1-1): SQTIHQWPATLVQPVGSPLSLECTVEGTSNPNLYWYRQAAGRGLQLLFYSVGIGQISSEVPQNLSASRPQDRQFILSSKKLLLSDSGFYLCAWTPGQAEAFFGQGTRLTVV.